This note documents a single T cell receptor (beta chain) sequence. Its antigen is not identified. Per germline, CDR1 LGHDT and CDR2 YNNKEL (reference sequence). V lost 3 bases and J 11 bases, leaving 19 bases between the germline ends. The CDR3 spans 14 residues. Measured with immunoSEQ multiplex PCR; TCRdb has only the in-frame clones, and not every one. The data hold more than 100,000 clones, with 70% to 90% observed a single time. The sample comes from a study of T cell responses to AZD1222 COVID-19 vaccine. Study-wide background: Second-dose recipients at about 4 or about 12 weeks were treated as one pooled group. Study-level results: The donor group comprised mostly white British people and more females; the analysis possibly underestimated clonal diversity. Nearly half of unique spike-specific TCRs reportedly avoided B.1.351 and B.1.1.7 mutated regions.

The starting material was peripheral blood, obtained on day 0 of AZD1222 vaccination. The receptor was isolated from an adult in good health. The chain combines TRBV3-1 (or the pseudogene TRBV3-2) with TRBJ1-1; D not resolved. The CDR3 DNA is TGTGCCAGCAGCCAGAAGGGCGTGGCTGGTTGGGCTTTCTTT. Its protein product is CASSQKGVAGWAFF.